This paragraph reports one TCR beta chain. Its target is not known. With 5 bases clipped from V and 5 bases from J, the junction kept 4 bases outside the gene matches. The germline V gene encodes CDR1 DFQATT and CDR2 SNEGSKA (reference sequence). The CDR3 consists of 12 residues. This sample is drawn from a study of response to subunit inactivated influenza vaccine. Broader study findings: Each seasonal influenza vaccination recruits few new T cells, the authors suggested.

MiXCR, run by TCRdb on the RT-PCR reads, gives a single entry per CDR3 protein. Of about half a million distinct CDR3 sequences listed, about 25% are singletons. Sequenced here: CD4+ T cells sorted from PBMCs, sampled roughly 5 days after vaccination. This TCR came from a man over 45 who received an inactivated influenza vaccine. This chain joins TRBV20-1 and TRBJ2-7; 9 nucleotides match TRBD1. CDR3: CSAGRQGDEQYF. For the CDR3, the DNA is TGCAGTGCTGGCCGACAGGGGGACGAGCAGTACTTC.